This T cell receptor beta chain emerged from a study of breast tumors, draining lymph nodes, adjacent tissues. General study findings and limits: Data fit most tumor T cells coming from lymph node, expanding in tumor. Luminal-like breast cancer showed significantly higher tumor–nontumor repertoire similarity than basal-like.

This clonotype was observed at least ten times. Its target is not known. V lost 2 bases, J lost 1 base, and 12 bases lay in between. The germline CDR1 and CDR2 sequences are SGHVS and FQNEAQ. The CDR3 runs 16 residues. TCRdb reprocessed the multiplex PCR reads with MiXCR, giving one entry per CDR3 protein. Of 70,000 to 85,000 distinct CDR3 sequences listed, 15% to 20% are singletons. Breast cancer patients provided tissue from their axillary draining lymph nodes. The sequencing input was axillary lymph node tissue. This sequence was found in a female donor with breast cancer. Some clones in this sample may be carry-over from other donors' samples. V and J are TRBV7-8 and TRBJ2-1; D may be TRBD2 (5 bases). This CDR3 reads CASSLRAETSYNEQFF. The CDR3 DNA reads as TGTGCCAGCAGCTTACGAGCGGAAACTTCCTACAATGAGCAGTTCTTC.